The present T cell receptor (beta chain) was sequenced within a study of shared clonotypes between healthy human individuals (dated by TCRdb to 2018 to 2020). Describing the broader study: The cohort comprised a couple of women and a few men aged 18 to 49 years. For each donor, CD4 naive and CD4 memory were each run on three plates, CD8 naive on two plates, and CD8 memory on one plate. The study deeply sequenced blood TCR repertoires of five healthy adults to estimate repertoire size and the extent of clonotype sharing between individuals. Libraries were prepared and TCR repertoires were sequenced by different laboratories using diverse techniques, in order to increase sequencing depth and limit assay-specific biases. Each donor's leukapheresis produced roughly between about 0.8 and 8.9 billion PBMCs.

The donors were healthy, HIV-negative adults with no recently reported acute infections or vaccinations. All donors were Caucasian adults living in Nashville, Tennessee, USA. CD4+ T cells were enriched through magnetic negative selection, after which naive cells were positively selected on CD45RA and the remaining negative fraction served as the memory subset. After blood collection by leukapheresis, PBMCs were isolated using Ficoll-Histopaque density gradient centrifugation and then cryopreserved in the vapor phase of liquid nitrogen. Purity and quantity of every magnetically sorted T cell population were checked by analytical flow cytometry. Each sorted fraction had its genomic DNA isolated and then quantified by UV absorbance on a Nanodrop 2000c. Study-wide findings and limitations: The genetic and exposure-history diversity represented was limited by the small number of donors. Sampling was restricted to blood, and TCR repertoires in tissues likely differ from the TCR repertoires found in blood. Higher generation probabilities were observed for clonotypes shared by all four sorted-subset donors than for non-shared clonotypes. When four donors were compared, the shared fraction of clonotypes was around 4.6% for naive CD4, over 3% for naive CD8, roughly 2.5% for memory CD4, and 0.4% for memory CD8. Pairwise subsampling led to the expectation that sequencing depth would affect the degree of clonotype sharing among donors. Incomplete sequencing was indicated by rarefaction of sorted-subset datasets, despite the large sequencing depth. Larger estimated clonotype richness was generally found for naive subsets than for memory subsets.

TCR CDR3 regions were amplified from genomic DNA by multiplex PCR using the deep immunoSEQ assay. Extracted genomic DNA from each cell subset was distributed evenly across all wells of several immunoSEQ 96-well plates, and each plate was treated as a replicate. Each replicate PCR for sorted subsets received about 0.2 ug genomic DNA, equal to tens of thousands of T cell genomes. Purified libraries were quantified with a Qubit 3.0 fluorometer, sized on a Bioanalyzer 2100, and re-quantified with the KAPA Library Quantification kit. Every immunoSEQ 96-well plate was sequenced on a separate single-read 150-cycle Illumina NextSeq 550 flow cell. As for the authors' bioinformatics: The immunoSEQ output contained only junctional sequences without quality scores, so filtering could not match that applied to full-length reads. Sequences were annotated with PyIR, a Python wrapper for IgBLAST v1.9, using IMGT germline references to assign V/J genes and CDR3. Reads were removed for weak V/J assignments (E-value above 1e-6), missing CDR3, stop codons, out-of-frame junctions, or ambiguous translated residues. V3J clonotypes were defined as sequences sharing an identical inferred V gene, J gene, and CDR3 amino acid sequence. Percentage overlap between repertoires was calculated by dividing the number of shared unique clonotypes by the size of the smaller repertoire. RTK rarefaction, the Chao1 estimator, and Recon v2.1 estimates of unobserved clonotypes were used to assess repertoire richness. For all TCRbeta clonotypes obtained by the gDNA method from a handful of donors, generation probabilities were computed with OLGA. TCRdb limited this immuneACCESS table to in-frame rearrangements with V and J called. A share of clones is missing; checked studies link under half to unresolved V genes, and the rest is unexplained. The D gene and trimming were derived from the DNA, and the V and J assignments and clone size from that table. Here the sample has over 950,000 clones; 60% to 85% occur a single time. The leading ten clones occupy 0.85% to 1% of the sample.

CDR1 and CDR2, per the germline V gene, are MRHNA and SNTAGT. The CDR3 has 15 amino acids, counting the end cysteine and phenylalanine. Kept here is only the CDR3 DNA, which spans 45 bases and is read in frame from base 1. V was cut back by 2 bases and J by 5 bases, leaving a gap of 13 bases between them. Notes on this clone: The antigen it binds to is not known. Base qualities are not provided; no much larger clone lies one nucleotide away.

Sequencing used memory CD4+ T cells from PBMCs. The cell subset or site label on this specimen signifies: CD45RA-negative fraction. This sequence originates from a man aged 18 to 29 in good health. Some clones in this sample may be carry-over from other donors' samples. The sequence is built from TRBV6-4 and TRBJ1-5; no D gene can be assigned with confidence. CDR3 sequence: CASSDGKNGHQPQHF. The nucleotide sequence is TGTGCCAGCAGTGACGGGAAGAACGGCCATCAGCCCCAGCATTTT.